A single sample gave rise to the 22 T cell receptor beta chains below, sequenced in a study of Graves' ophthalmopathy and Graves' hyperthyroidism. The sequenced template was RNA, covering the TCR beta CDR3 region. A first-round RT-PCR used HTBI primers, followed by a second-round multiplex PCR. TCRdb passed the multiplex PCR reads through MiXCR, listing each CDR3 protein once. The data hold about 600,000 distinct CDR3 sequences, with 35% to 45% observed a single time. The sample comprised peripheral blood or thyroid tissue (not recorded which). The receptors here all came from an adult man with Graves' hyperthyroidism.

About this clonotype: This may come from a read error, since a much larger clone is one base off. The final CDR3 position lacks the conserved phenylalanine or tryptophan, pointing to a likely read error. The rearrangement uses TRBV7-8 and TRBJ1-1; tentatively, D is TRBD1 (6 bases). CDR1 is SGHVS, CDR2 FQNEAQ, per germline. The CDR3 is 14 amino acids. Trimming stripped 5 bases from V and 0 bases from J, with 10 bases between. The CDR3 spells CASSKDSLNTEAFL. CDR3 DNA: TGTGCCAGCAGCAAGGACAGTTTGAACACTGAAGCTTTCCTT.

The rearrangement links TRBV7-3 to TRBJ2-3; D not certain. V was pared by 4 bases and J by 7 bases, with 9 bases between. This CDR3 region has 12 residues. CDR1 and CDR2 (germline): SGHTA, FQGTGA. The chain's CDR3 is CASSSDGYTQYF. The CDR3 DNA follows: TGTGCCAGCAGCTCGGACGGGTATACGCAGTATTTT.

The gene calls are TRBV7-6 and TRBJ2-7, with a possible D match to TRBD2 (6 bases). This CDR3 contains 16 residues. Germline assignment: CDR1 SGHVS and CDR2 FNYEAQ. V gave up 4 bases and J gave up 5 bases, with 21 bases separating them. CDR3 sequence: CASSSGASERNDEQYF. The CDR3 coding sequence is TGTGCCAGCAGCTCTGGGGCTAGCGAGAGGAACGACGAGCAGTACTTC. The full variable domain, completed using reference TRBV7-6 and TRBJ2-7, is GAGVSQSPRYKVTKRGQDVALRCDPISGHVSLYWYRQALGQGPEFLTYFNYEAQQDKSGLPNDRFSAERPEGSISTLTIQRTEQRDSAMYRCASSSGASERNDEQYFGPGTRLTVT.

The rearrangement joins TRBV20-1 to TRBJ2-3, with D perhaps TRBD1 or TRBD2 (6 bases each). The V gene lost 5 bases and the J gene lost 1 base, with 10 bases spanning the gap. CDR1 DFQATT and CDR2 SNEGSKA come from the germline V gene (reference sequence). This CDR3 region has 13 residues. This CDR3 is CSAGGGGTDTQYF. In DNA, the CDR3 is TGCAGTGCTGGGGGCGGGGGCACAGATACGCAGTATTTT.

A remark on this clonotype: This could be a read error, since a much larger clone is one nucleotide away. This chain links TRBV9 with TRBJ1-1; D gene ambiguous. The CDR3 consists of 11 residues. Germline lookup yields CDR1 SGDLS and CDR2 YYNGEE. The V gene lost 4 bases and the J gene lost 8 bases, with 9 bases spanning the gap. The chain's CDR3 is CASSPQREAFF. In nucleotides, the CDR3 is TGTGCCAGCAGCCCTCAGAGAGAAGCTTTCTTT.

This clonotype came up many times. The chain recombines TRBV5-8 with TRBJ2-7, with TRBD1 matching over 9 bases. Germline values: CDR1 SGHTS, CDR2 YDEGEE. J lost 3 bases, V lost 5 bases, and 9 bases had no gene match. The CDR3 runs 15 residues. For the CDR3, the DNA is TGTGCCAGCAGTTCTACCGGGACAGGGCTCTACGAGCAGTACTTC. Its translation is CASSSTGTGLYEQYF.

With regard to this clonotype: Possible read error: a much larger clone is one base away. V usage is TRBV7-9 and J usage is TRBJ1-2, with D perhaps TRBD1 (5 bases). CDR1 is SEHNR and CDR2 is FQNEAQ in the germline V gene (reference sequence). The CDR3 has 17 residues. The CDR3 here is CASSDSGFGKTVYGYAF. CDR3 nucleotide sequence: TGTGCCAGCAGCGACAGTGGGTTTGGGAAGACTGTCTATGGCTACGCCTTC.

This CDR3 reads CASSLEQGERGELFF. The CDR3 region has the DNA TGTGCCAGCAGCTTGGAACAGGGGGAGCGTGGGGAGCTGTTTTTT. The chain uses TRBV5-6 and TRBJ2-2, with 8 bases that match TRBD1. The germline CDR1 and CDR2 sequences are SGHDT and YYEEEE. CDR3 length equals 15 residues. V lost 0 bases, J lost 8 bases, and 6 bases stayed unmatched. Filled out from reference TRBV5-6 and TRBJ2-2, the complete variable domain reads DAGVTQSPTHLIKTRGQQVTLRCSPKSGHDTVSWYQQALGQGPQFIFQYYEEEERQRGNFPDRFSGHQFPNYSSELNVNALLLGDSALYLCASSLEQGERGELFFGEGSRLTVL.

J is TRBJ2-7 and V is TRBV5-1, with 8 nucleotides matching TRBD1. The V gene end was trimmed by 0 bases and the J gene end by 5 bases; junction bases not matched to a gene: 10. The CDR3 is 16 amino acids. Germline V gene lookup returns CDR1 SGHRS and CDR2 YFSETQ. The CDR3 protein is CASSLDIGTGSNEQYF. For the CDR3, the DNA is TGCGCCAGCAGCTTGGATATCGGGACAGGTTCGAACGAGCAGTACTTC.

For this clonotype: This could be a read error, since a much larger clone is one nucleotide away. The CDR3, as DNA: TGTGCCAGCAAGCTGACGGGACGGGCCTACGAGCAGTACTTC. As protein: CASKLTGRAYEQYF. The gene calls are TRBV12-3 or TRBV12-4 and TRBJ2-7; the D call may be TRBD1 or TRBD2 (5 bases each). The CDR3 has 14 amino acids. V lost 7 bases and J lost 2, with 15 bases in between.

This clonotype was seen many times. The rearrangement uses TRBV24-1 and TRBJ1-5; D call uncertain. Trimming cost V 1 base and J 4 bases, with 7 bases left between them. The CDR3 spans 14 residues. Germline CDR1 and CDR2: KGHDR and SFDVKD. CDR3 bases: TGTGCCACCAGTGATTTTCCGGGGAATCAGCCCCAGCATTTT. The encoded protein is CATSDFPGNQPQHF.

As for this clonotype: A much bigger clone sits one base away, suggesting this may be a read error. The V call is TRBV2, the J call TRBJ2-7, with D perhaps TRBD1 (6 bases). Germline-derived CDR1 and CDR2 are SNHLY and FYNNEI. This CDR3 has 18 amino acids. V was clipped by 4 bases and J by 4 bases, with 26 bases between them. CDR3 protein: CASSGAGAATSPRYEQYF. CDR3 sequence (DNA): TGTGCCAGCAGTGGGGCAGGGGCCGCAACATCTCCCCGTTACGAGCAGTACTTC.

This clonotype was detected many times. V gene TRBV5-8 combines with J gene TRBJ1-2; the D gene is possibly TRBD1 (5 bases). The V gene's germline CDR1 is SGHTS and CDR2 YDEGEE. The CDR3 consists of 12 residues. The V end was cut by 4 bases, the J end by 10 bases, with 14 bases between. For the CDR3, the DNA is TGTGCCAGCAGCCGGGGTTGGGGGGACTACACCTTC. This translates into CASSRGWGDYTF.

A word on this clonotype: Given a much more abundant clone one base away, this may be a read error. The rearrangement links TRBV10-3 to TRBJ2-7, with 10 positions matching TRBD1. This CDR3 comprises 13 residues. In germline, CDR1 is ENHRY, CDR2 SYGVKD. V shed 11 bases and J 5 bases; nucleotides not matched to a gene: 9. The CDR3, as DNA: TGTGCCGGCAGGGGACAGGGGATAGACGAGCAGTACTTC. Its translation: CAGRGQGIDEQYF.

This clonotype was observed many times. DNA for the CDR3: TGCGCCAGCAGCTTGGGAACTGGTCAGCCCCAGCATTTT. The encoded protein is CASSLGTGQPQHF. This chain connects TRBV5-1 to TRBJ1-5; no clear D gene. CDR3 length: 13 residues. The V end lost 0 bases, the J end lost 6 bases, and 7 bases lay between the germline ends. In germline, CDR1 is SGHRS, CDR2 YFSETQ.

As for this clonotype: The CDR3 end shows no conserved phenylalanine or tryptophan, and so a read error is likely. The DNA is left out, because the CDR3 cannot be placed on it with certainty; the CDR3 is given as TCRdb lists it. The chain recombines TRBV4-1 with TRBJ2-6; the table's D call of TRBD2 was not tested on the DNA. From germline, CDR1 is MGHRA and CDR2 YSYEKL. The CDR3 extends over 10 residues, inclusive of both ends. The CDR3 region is CASSQDRLVR.

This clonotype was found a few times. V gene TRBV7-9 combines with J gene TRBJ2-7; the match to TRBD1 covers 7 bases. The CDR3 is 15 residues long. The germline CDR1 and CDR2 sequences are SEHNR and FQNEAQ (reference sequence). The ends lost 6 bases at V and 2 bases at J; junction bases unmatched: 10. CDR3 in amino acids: CASSAPGTAPYEQYF. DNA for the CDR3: TGTGCCAGCAGTGCCCCCGGGACAGCCCCCTACGAGCAGTACTTC.

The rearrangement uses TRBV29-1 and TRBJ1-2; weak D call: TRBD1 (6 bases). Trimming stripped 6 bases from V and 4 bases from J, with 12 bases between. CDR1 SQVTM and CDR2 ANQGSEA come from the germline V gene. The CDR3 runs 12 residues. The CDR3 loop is CSVTTGTYGYTF. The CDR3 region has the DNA TGCAGCGTGACAACAGGGACCTATGGCTACACCTTC.

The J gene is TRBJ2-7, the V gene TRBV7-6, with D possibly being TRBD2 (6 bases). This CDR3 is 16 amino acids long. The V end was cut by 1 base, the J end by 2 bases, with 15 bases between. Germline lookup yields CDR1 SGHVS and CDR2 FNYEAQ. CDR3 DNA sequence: TGTGCCAGCAGCTTAGAAGGCTCCGGGAGCGCCTACGAGCAGTACTTC. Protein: CASSLEGSGSAYEQYF.

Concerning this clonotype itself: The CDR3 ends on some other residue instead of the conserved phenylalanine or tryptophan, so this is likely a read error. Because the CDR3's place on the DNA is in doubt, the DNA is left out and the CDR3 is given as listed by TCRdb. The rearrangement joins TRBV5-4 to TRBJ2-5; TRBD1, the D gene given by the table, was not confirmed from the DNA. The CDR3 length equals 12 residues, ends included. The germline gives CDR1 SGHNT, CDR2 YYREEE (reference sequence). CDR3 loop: CASSLGQGAMDT.

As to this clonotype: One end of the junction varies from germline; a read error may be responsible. CDR3 in DNA: TGTGCCAGCAGTTTTTTGGGGGGCGAGGGTCAGCCCCAACATTTT. Translated, it gives CASSFLGGEGQPQHF. This chain links TRBV12-3 or TRBV12-4 with TRBJ1-5; tentatively, D is TRBD1 (6 bases). This CDR3 spans 15 amino acids.

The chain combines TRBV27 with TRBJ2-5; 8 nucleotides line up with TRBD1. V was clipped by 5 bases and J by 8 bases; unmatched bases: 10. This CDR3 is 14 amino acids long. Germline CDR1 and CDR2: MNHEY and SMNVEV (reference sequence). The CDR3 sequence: CASSPHPTGATQYF. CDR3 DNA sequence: TGTGCCAGCAGTCCCCACCCGACAGGGGCAACCCAGTACTTC.